This entry lists 5 T cell receptor beta chains sequenced from one sample in a study of cytomegalovirus exposure and HLA in healthy donors (dated 2017 in TCRdb). Library preparation employed the immunoSEQ multiplex PCR assay. A mixture of 60 forward primers for TCR Vbeta segments and 13 reverse primers for TCR Jbeta segments was used in the multiplex PCR. TCRdb mirrors the immuneACCESS table, restricted to in-frame sequences. Some clones are absent from its copies; in checked studies, under half trace to an unresolved V gene, and the reason for the others is unknown. This sample gives roughly 100,000 clones in total; about four fifths of them show up just once. The ten largest clones take up 3.7% of the sample. The specimen was PBMCs. The receptors derive from a female donor in good health and CMV-seropositive.

V gene TRBV15 combines with J gene TRBJ2-5; TRBD2 aligns across 9 bases. The CDR3 is 15 residues long. The J segment lost 1 base and the V segment lost 3 bases, leaving 3 bases of the junction unmatched. Germline V gives CDR1 LNHNV, CDR2 YYDKDF (reference sequence). The CDR3 here is CATSRRREGQETQYF. CDR3 coding DNA: TGTGCCACCAGCAGGCGGCGGGAGGGCCAAGAGACCCAGTACTTC.

This chain joins TRBV6-5 and TRBJ2-2; TRBD1 might be the D (5 bases). The CDR3 sequence is 15 residues long. V was shortened by 6 bases and J by 1 base, with 12 bases between the two germline ends. Germline-derived CDR1 and CDR2 are MNHEY and SVGAGI. The CDR3 DNA sequence: TGTGCCAGCAGGACCCGTGGACAGAACACCGGGGAGCTGTTTTTT. It encodes CASRTRGQNTGELFF.

The rearrangement joins TRBV19 to TRBJ2-4, with a possible D match to TRBD1 (5 bases). The V and J ends lost 5 bases and 3 bases respectively, with 17 bases between them. The CDR3 has 16 residues. The germline V gene has CDR1 LNHDA and CDR2 SQIVND (reference sequence). CDR3 nucleotide sequence: TGTGCCAGTAGTCCCGTGCAGGGTAACGGCAAAAACATTCAGTACTTC. It codes for CASSPVQGNGKNIQYF. The whole variable domain, remainder taken from reference TRBV19 and TRBJ2-4, is DGGITQSPKYLFRKEGQNVTLSCEQNLNHDAMYWYRQDPGQGLRLIYYSQIVNDFQKGDIAEGYSVSREKKESFPLTVTSAQKNPTAFYLCASSPVQGNGKNIQYFGAGTRLSVL.

This clone was found once. The chain has TRBV6-6 and TRBJ2-1, with TRBD2 identical over 10 bases. With V trimmed by 5 bases and J by 5 bases, 9 bases remained unmatched. The CDR3 totals 16 residues. Germline CDR1 is MNHNY and CDR2 is SVGAGI (reference sequence). As DNA, the CDR3 is TGTGCCAGCAGTCGGATTACTAGCGGGAACGACAATGAGCAGTTCTTC. Its protein is CASSRITSGNDNEQFF.

CDR3 region: CASSLVLGASGRAGELFF. The CDR3 nucleotides are TGTGCCAGCAGCTTAGTCCTAGGGGCTAGCGGGAGGGCCGGGGAGCTGTTTTTT. This chain joins TRBV7-2 and TRBJ2-2, with 12 bases fitting TRBD2. In germline, CDR1 is SGHTA, CDR2 FQGNSA. CDR3 length equals 18 residues. V was pared by 1 base and J by 6 bases, with 9 bases of the junction left unmatched.